This T cell receptor beta chain was documented in a study of control samples from healthy donors and cancer patients. Generated by immunoSEQ multiplex PCR, the TCRdb table keeps only in-frame clones and is missing some. Of 230,000 or so clones listed, around 94% are singletons. J gave up 5 bases and V 8 bases, and 10 bases lay outside the gene matches. This CDR3 spans 15 amino acids. Germline V gene sequence: CDR1 KGHDR, CDR2 SFDVKD. The specimen sequenced was blood. The chain recombines TRBV24-1 with TRBJ2-1; TRBD2 matches at 8 bases. The TCR sequence derives from a man aged 50 to 60 in good health. CDR3 DNA: TGTGCCACCAAGGCGAGCGGGGGAGCTCACAATGAGCAGTTCTTC. Its protein is CATKASGGAHNEQFF.